This is a list of T cell receptor beta chains from one sample in a study of identical twins. TCRdb reanalysed the 5' RACE reads using MiXCR and keeps one entry per CDR3 protein. The data hold approximately 550,000 distinct CDR3 sequences, with 20% to 25% observed a single time. The sample also formed part of further work on yellow fever vaccine responses in identical twins.

Sequencing was performed on CD4+ T cells sorted from blood. These receptor sequences come from a woman younger than 35 in good health. The CDR3 runs from the conserved cysteine through the conserved F or W. D genes are given only for firm matches. Size is stated for part of the rows, as once, few or many counts, or as a class when the clone is expanded.

J | D | size | length | V | DNA | CDR3
TRBJ2-2 | - | - | 16 | TRBV3-1 | TGTGCCAGCAGCCATGGAACTTCGAAGTACACCGGGGAGCTGTTTTTT | CASSHGTSKYTGELFF
TRBJ1-1 | - | - | 14 | TRBV3-1 | TGTGCCAGCAGCCAAGGGACACGGAACACTGAAGCTTTCTTT | CASSQGTRNTEAFF
TRBJ2-6 | - | - | 15 | TRBV7-9 | TGTGCCAGCAGCCATACAGCATCTGGGGCCAACGTCCTGACTTTC | CASSHTASGANVLTF
TRBJ1-1 | - | - | 12 | TRBV19 | TGTGCCAGTAGTATAGACCCAGCTGAAGCTTTCTTT | CASSIDPAEAFF
TRBJ2-7 | TRBD1 | few | 12 | TRBV28 | TGTGCCAGCAGAACAGGGGTTTACGAGCAGTACTTC | CASRTGVYEQYF
TRBJ2-1 | - | - | 14 | TRBV10-3 | TGTGCCATCAACGGGGGTCCCACTAGGGATGAGCAGTTCTTC | CAINGGPTRDEQFF
TRBJ2-6 | - | - | 16 | TRBV7-9 | TGTGCCAGCAGCTCCGAAGGGTACTCTGGGGCCAACGTCCTGACTTTC | CASSSEGYSGANVLTF
TRBJ2-7 | TRBD1 | few | 15 | TRBV12-3/TRBV12-4 | TGTGCCAGCAGTTCCGGGACAGGGGCCTCCTACGAGCAGTACTTC | CASSSGTGASYEQYF
TRBJ1-2 | - | few | 11 | TRBV29-1 | TGCAGCGTTACAGGTTCCGATGGCTACACCTTC | CSVTGSDGYTF
TRBJ2-6 | - | - | 18 | TRBV3-1 | TGTGCCTGCTGTACCCGACTGATGCTTGCCTCTGGGGCCAACGTCCTGACTTTC | CACCTRLMLASGANVLTF
TRBJ2-3 | TRBD1 | few | 16 | TRBV11-2 | TGTGCCAGCAGCTTAGAAGCCCGACAGGGAAGAGATACGCAGTATTTT | CASSLEARQGRDTQYF
TRBJ2-5 | - | few | 14 | TRBV4-2 | TGTGCCAGCAGCCAAGGGACTGCCAAAGAGACCCAGTACTTC | CASSQGTAKETQYF
TRBJ1-6 | - | - | 15 | TRBV12-3/TRBV12-4 | TGTGCCAGCAGTTTAGTTTCCGGGGTCGGTTCACCCCTCCACTTT | CASSLVSGVGSPLHF
TRBJ2-2 | - | many | 14 | TRBV5-1 | TGCGCCAGCAGCTTGGAGGGGAACACCGGGGAGCTGTTTTTT | CASSLEGNTGELFF
TRBJ2-1 | TRBD2 | many | 16 | TRBV5-1 | TGCGCCAGCAGCCCGGATGGACTAGCGTCCTACAATGAGCAGTTCTTC | CASSPDGLASYNEQFF
TRBJ1-5 | - | few | 15 | TRBV3-1 | TGTGCCAGCAGCCAAGACCTTTATAGCAATCAGCCCCAGCATTTT | CASSQDLYSNQPQHF
TRBJ2-5 | TRBD2 | few | 15 | TRBV12-3/TRBV12-4 | TGTGCCAGCAGTCCGCCGGGACTAGCTGTGGAGACCCAGTACTTC | CASSPPGLAVETQYF
TRBJ2-2 | - | - | 13 | TRBV6-5 | TGTGCCAGCAGTTCTCCCCTCACCGGGGAGCTGTTTTTT | CASSSPLTGELFF
TRBJ2-1 | TRBD2 | - | 16 | TRBV6-5 | TGTGCCAGCAGTTCGGGACTAGCGGGGACATACAATGAGCAGTTCTTC | CASSSGLAGTYNEQFF
TRBJ1-5 | - | many | 15 | TRBV12-3/TRBV12-4 | TGTGCCAGCAGTTTAGCCCAAATTAGCAATCAGCCCCAGCATTTT | CASSLAQISNQPQHF
TRBJ1-5 | - | few | 16 | TRBV12-3/TRBV12-4 | TGTGCCAGCAGTCCGAATACAGGGCCTCGTAGTCAGCCCCAGCATTTT | CASSPNTGPRSQPQHF
TRBJ2-1 | - | few | 17 | TRBV9 | TGTGCCAGCAGCGCCCCACAGGCTGACTTGGTATACAATGAGCAGTTCTTC | CASSAPQADLVYNEQFF
TRBJ1-4 | - | - | 14 | TRBV19 | TGTGCCAGTAGTGGCGGGACATCTAATGAAAAACTGTTTTTT | CASSGGTSNEKLFF